Listed below are T cell receptor beta chains from one sample, sequenced in a study of blood T cell repertoires in COVID-19. Only in-frame clones appear in the TCRdb table, and some are missing; sequencing was by immunoSEQ multiplex PCR. This sample has about 280,000 clones, with roughly 90% found just once. The sample consisted of peripheral blood. All receptors derive from a man aged 35 to 55 with acute or convalescent COVID-19. Both conserved end residues are part of each CDR3. A D gene is named only where the DNA matches it firmly. Clone size, where shown, is once, few, many, or a class for clones that have expanded.

V	D	size	J	CDR3	DNA
TRBV24-1	TRBD1	NA	TRBJ2-1	CATSDRLRDRGLNEQFF	TGTGCCACCAGTGATCGTCTCCGGGACAGGGGCCTGAATGAGCAGTTCTTC
TRBV9	NA	NA	TRBJ2-3	CASSSRVTDTQYF	TGTGCCAGCAGCTCGCGCGTGACAGATACGCAGTATTTT
TRBV24-1	NA	NA	TRBJ2-1	CATSDLGQGSYNEQFF	TGTGCCACCAGTGATTTAGGGCAGGGCTCCTACAATGAGCAGTTCTTC
TRBV7-8	TRBD2	NA	TRBJ2-3	CASSFALAGRTDTQYF	TGTGCCAGCAGCTTCGCACTAGCGGGACGCACAGATACGCAGTATTTT
TRBV11-2	NA	NA	TRBJ2-1	CASSLDQGGPYNEQFF	TGTGCCAGCAGCTTAGATCAGGGGGGACCCTACAATGAGCAGTTCTTC
TRBV5-6	TRBD1	once	TRBJ1-2	CASSPTGGLYGGYTF	TGTGCCAGCAGCCCGACAGGGGGCTTGTATGGTGGCTACACCTTC
TRBV7-9	NA	NA	TRBJ2-7	CASSSTAPYEQYF	TGTGCCAGCAGCTCTACTGCCCCCTACGAGCAGTACTTC
TRBV7-2	NA	NA	TRBJ1-1	CASSLEEGNTEAFF	TGTGCCAGCAGCTTAGAGGAGGGGAACACTGAAGCTTTCTTT
TRBV6-5	NA	once	TRBJ2-3	CASSLRERGDTQYF	TGTGCCAGCAGTTTAAGAGAAAGGGGAGATACGCAGTATTTT
TRBV5-4	TRBD1	NA	TRBJ1-2	CASSGTGTGGYGYTF	TGTGCCAGCAGCGGTACCGGGACAGGGGGATATGGCTACACCTTC